This T cell receptor (beta chain) stems from a study of T cell responses to AZD1222 COVID-19 vaccine. The assay was immunoSEQ multiplex PCR, and TCRdb's table has in-frame clones only and misses some. The top ten clones hold roughly 0.9% of a sample with around 130,000 clones, 93% of them seen once. The sequencing here drew on peripheral blood, taken on day 0 of AZD1222 vaccination. This receptor was obtained from an adult in good health.

The CDR3 sequence is CASSLGAGATIGETQYF. The CDR3 DNA is TGTGCCAGCAGCTTAGGGGCGGGGGCCACAATTGGTGAGACCCAGTACTTC. The genes are TRBV11-2 and TRBJ2-5, with D perhaps matching TRBD2 (7 bases). The V gene lost 1 base and the J gene lost 5 bases, with 20 bases spanning the gap. The germline gives CDR1 SGHAT, CDR2 FQNNGV. The CDR3 sequence is 17 residues long.